This TCR beta chain emerged from a study of blood T cell repertoires in COVID-19. At the level of the study: T cells, B-cell-depleted T cells, or PBMCs supplied cDNA or gDNA.

In the original processing: Scientists estimated how many nucleated cells there were by amplifying reference gene primers. Assay used: immunoSEQ multiplex PCR; TCRdb lists only in-frame clones, some missing. V, J and clone size were drawn from that table, and D and trimming were deduced from the DNA. Among about 300,000 clones listed, about nine tenths were seen once. CDR3 length equals 18 residues. V gave up 4 bases and J gave up 4 bases; unmatched junction bases: 16. The germline V gene has CDR1 MNHEY and CDR2 SMNVEV (reference sequence). This clonotype was sampled from a man younger than 35 with active or convalescent COVID-19. Sequencing used peripheral blood. The rearrangement joins TRBV27 to TRBJ2-5; 9 positions agree with TRBD2. The CDR3 is CASSSGPFGVAGVETQYF. The CDR3 DNA is TGTGCCAGCAGTTCCGGTCCCTTCGGAGTAGCGGGAGTAGAGACCCAGTACTTC.